These 17 T cell receptor beta chains originate from one sample sequenced in a study of control samples from healthy donors and cancer patients. Clones were sequenced by immunoSEQ multiplex PCR, and TCRdb holds only the in-frame ones, with some missing. The table records around 100,000 clones, about 89% of them present only once. The specimen was blood. These receptors were taken from a man aged 25 to 45 in good health.

The chain has TRBV5-1 and TRBJ1-6, with D possibly TRBD1 on 5 matching bases. The CDR3 is 17 amino acids. Per the germline V gene, CDR1 is SGHRS and CDR2 is YFSETQ. Between the trimmed V and J ends, which lost 4 bases and 2 bases, there was a span of 16 bases. The CDR3 protein is CASSPGPSGTYNSPLHF. DNA for the CDR3: TGCGCCAGCAGCCCGGGACCTTCCGGCACCTATAATTCACCCCTCCACTTT.

The chain joins TRBV6-5 to TRBJ1-2; 7 positions match TRBD1. Per the germline V gene, CDR1 is MNHEY and CDR2 is SVGAGI. The length of the CDR3 is 14 residues. V was pared by 4 bases and J by 4 bases, with 6 bases of the junction left unmatched. The CDR3 DNA reads as TGTGCCAGCAGTTCCCTGGACAGGAGCTATGGCTACACCTTC. The encoded protein is CASSSLDRSYGYTF.

This clone was observed a few times. The chain couples TRBV4-1 to TRBJ2-7; TRBD1 aligns across 10 bases. The germline gives CDR1 MGHRA, CDR2 YSYEKL. The length of the CDR3 is 15 residues. V lost 7 bases to trimming and J lost 6 bases; unmatched junction nucleotides: 12. The CDR3 loop is CASMDSGQGLREQYF. The CDR3 DNA is TGCGCCAGCATGGACTCGGGACAGGGGTTGCGCGAGCAGTACTTC.

The chain employs TRBV4-1 and TRBJ2-1; 10 bases agree with TRBD1. CDR1 and CDR2 from the germline V gene are MGHRA and YSYEKL. V lost 5 bases, J lost 5 bases, and 6 bases stayed unmatched. The CDR3 has 15 amino acids. CDR3 protein: CASSSPGTGDNEQFF. DNA for the CDR3: TGCGCCAGCAGCTCCCCCGGGACAGGGGACAATGAGCAGTTCTTC.

This chain links TRBV5-1 with TRBJ1-4; 7 positions match TRBD1. With 2 bases clipped from V and 2 bases from J, the junction kept 3 bases outside the gene matches. Germline V gene data show CDR1 as SGHRS and CDR2 as YFSETQ. CDR3 length equals 15 residues. Here the CDR3 DNA reads TGCGCCAGCAGCTTAAACAGGGGCACTAATGAAAAACTGTTTTTT. It yields the protein CASSLNRGTNEKLFF.

The V call is TRBV28, the J call TRBJ1-1, with D possibly TRBD1 on 5 matching bases. This CDR3 has 13 amino acids. V was clipped by 5 bases and J by 4 bases, with 11 bases between them. Germline-derived CDR1 and CDR2 are MDHEN and SYDVKM. In DNA, the CDR3 is TGTGCCAGCAGTAACCCGGGGGGCACTGAAGCTTTCTTT. Encoded protein: CASSNPGGTEAFF.

The chain employs TRBV21-1 and TRBJ2-7; TRBD1, the D gene given by the table, was not confirmed from the DNA. TRBV21-1 has pseudogene status. This CDR3 is built from 16 residues. CDR3 sequence (DNA): TGTGCCAGCAGCAATAGGGGGACAGGGGTCGAATACGAGCAGTACTTC. This sequence encodes CASSNRGTGVEYEQYF.

This sequence joins TRBV15 and TRBJ1-3; a possible D gene is TRBD1 (5 bases). Trimming removed 0 bases at V and 4 bases at J, with 10 bases between. CDR1 is LNHNV and CDR2 is YYDKDF in the germline V gene (reference sequence). This CDR3 is built from 15 residues. DNA for the CDR3: TGTGCCACCAGCAGAGAGGGGACGGCCGGAAACACCATATATTTT. Protein product: CATSREGTAGNTIYF.

This clone was seen only once. The chain uses TRBV19 and TRBJ2-5; TRBD1 matches 7 bases. The V gene end was trimmed by 5 bases and the J gene end by 4 bases; junction bases not matched to a gene: 7. Germline V lookup: CDR1 LNHDA, CDR2 SQIVND (reference sequence). The CDR3 totals 14 residues. The chain's CDR3 is CASSPTGTVETQYF. The CDR3 bases are TGTGCCAGTAGTCCCACGGGGACAGTAGAGACCCAGTACTTC.

V and J are TRBV10-2 and TRBJ2-2; 8 bases fit TRBD2. The CDR3 consists of 14 residues. V shed 8 bases and J 6 bases; nucleotides not matched to a gene: 8. Germline lookup yields CDR1 WSHSY and CDR2 SAAADI. The CDR3 region is CASSVGRASGELFF. The DNA for the CDR3 is TGCGCCAGCTCGGTCGGGAGGGCCTCCGGGGAGCTGTTTTTT.

The CDR3 DNA follows: TGCGCCAGCCCCCCCCCGGGACAGGCTACCTACGAGCAGTACTTC. It encodes CASPPPGQATYEQYF. The chain carries TRBV23-1 and TRBJ2-7; TRBD1 aligns across 8 bases. TRBV23-1 is recorded as an ORF, its role being uncertain. This CDR3 has 15 amino acids. V dropped 8 bases and J dropped 2; count of bases not matched to a gene: 11.

This clone appeared a few times. The rearrangement joins TRBV12-3 or TRBV12-4 to TRBJ1-2; D is possibly TRBD1 (5 bases). V lost 5 bases to trimming and J lost 4 bases, with 11 bases between them. This CDR3 contains 13 residues. CDR3 in DNA: TGTGCCAGCAGTGCCGACAGTTTCTATGGCTACACCTTC. Translation: CASSADSFYGYTF.

The chain joins TRBV5-6 to TRBJ1-2, with no clear D. The CDR3 is made up of 14 amino acids. Trimming stripped 0 bases from V and 7 bases from J, with 13 bases between. Per germline, CDR1 SGHDT and CDR2 YYEEEE. Here the CDR3 DNA reads TGTGCCAGCAGCTTGGCCCGCCGGGGTGGTGGCTACACCTTC. The encoded protein is CASSLARRGGGYTF. Drawing the rest from reference TRBV5-6 and TRBJ1-2, the complete variable domain is DAGVTQSPTHLIKTRGQQVTLRCSPKSGHDTVSWYQQALGQGPQFIFQYYEEEERQRGNFPDRFSGHQFPNYSSELNVNALLLGDSALYLCASSLARRGGGYTFGSGTRLTVV.

The chain couples TRBV2 to TRBJ2-5; TRBD2 might be the D (6 bases). This CDR3 spans 14 amino acids. Germline loops: CDR1 SNHLY, CDR2 FYNNEI. The ends were cut back, 7 bases at V and 3 bases at J, with 15 bases in the middle. The CDR3 DNA follows: TGTGCCAGCACCCGGAAGGGAGGAAAAGAGACCCAGTACTTC. Encoded protein: CASTRKGGKETQYF.

V is TRBV9 and J is TRBJ2-7, with D hard to call. The CDR3 is 14 amino acids. Germline values: CDR1 SGDLS, CDR2 YYNGEE. V was pared by 3 bases and J by 2 bases, with 12 bases between. The CDR3, as DNA: TGTGCCAGCAGCGCCCCCCTCCCCCCCTACGAGCAGTACTTC. Its protein is CASSAPLPPYEQYF. Combining the CDR3 with reference TRBV9 and TRBJ2-7 gives the whole variable domain DSGVTQTPKHLITATGQRVTLRCSPRSGDLSVYWYQQSLDQGLQFLIQYYNGEERAKGNILERFSAQQFPDLHSELNLSSLELGDSALYFCASSAPLPPYEQYFGPGTRLTVT.

The rearrangement links TRBV6-2 or TRBV6-3 to TRBJ1-2; TRBD1 might be the D (6 bases). Deletions cut 4 bases from V and 8 bases from J, with 14 bases between. The germline CDR1 and CDR2 sequences are MNHEY and SVGEGT. This CDR3 comprises 13 residues. The CDR3 nucleotides read TGTGCCAGCAGTTCCGACAGGAAGGGGGGCTACACCTTC. Residues: CASSSDRKGGYTF.

The genes are TRBV9 and TRBJ2-3; 8 nucleotides match TRBD2. The CDR3 has 15 residues. The germline CDR1 and CDR2 sequences are SGDLS and YYNGEE. Trimming cost V 0 bases and J 2 bases; bases outside gene matches: 2. In nucleotides, the CDR3 is TGTGCCAGCAGCGTAGGGCGGGGGGCCACAGATACGCAGTATTTT. Residues: CASSVGRGATDTQYF.